Listed below are T cell receptor beta chains from one sample, sequenced in a study of control samples from healthy donors and cancer patients. Produced via immunoSEQ multiplex PCR; TCRdb's table is partial and in-frame only. The sample lists around 180,000 clones, approximately 92% seen once, with 2% in the top ten. The sample taken for sequencing was blood. All receptors derive from a middle-aged woman in good health. Each CDR3 is given with its conserved first and last residue. Fields, in order: J gene, clone size, D gene, V gene, CDR3 DNA, CDR3 protein. D genes are given only for firm matches. The size entry is marked missing in some rows and otherwise reads once, few, many or a size class.

J: TRBJ2-3
size: .
D: .
V: TRBV6-1
DNA: TGTGCCAGCAGTGAATGGCCAGATACGCAGTATTTT
CDR3: CASSEWPDTQYF

J: TRBJ2-7
size: .
D: .
V: TRBV5-5
DNA: TGTGCCAGCAGCTTCTCCCACAGGGAAGACGAGCAGTACTTC
CDR3: CASSFSHREDEQYF

J: TRBJ2-5
size: .
D: .
V: TRBV10-2
DNA: TGCGCCAGCAGTGAGTCCCCCCGGGACATTTTTTTACCAAAAGAGACCCAGTACTTC
CDR3: CASSESPRDIFLPKETQYF

J: TRBJ1-1
size: .
D: .
V: TRBV7-8
DNA: TGTGCCAGCAGCTTAACTCTCGACGGCTTGGGCACTGAAGCTTTCTTT
CDR3: CASSLTLDGLGTEAFF

J: TRBJ1-2
size: .
D: .
V: TRBV2
DNA: TGTGCCAGCAGCCCTACGCCTCCCTTCCCGGCCTTC
CDR3: CASSPTPPFPAF

J: TRBJ2-3
size: .
D: .
V: TRBV3-1/TRBV3-2
DNA: TGTGCCAGCAGCCAAGCCGGGACCACAGATACGCAGTATTTT
CDR3: CASSQAGTTDTQYF

J: TRBJ1-5
size: .
D: TRBD1
V: TRBV27
DNA: TGTGCCAGCAGTTCCCAGGGGGCTGGACAGCCCCAGCATTTT
CDR3: CASSSQGAGQPQHF

J: TRBJ2-1
size: .
D: .
V: TRBV15
DNA: TGTGCCACCAGCAGAAGCCCCAGGGATAGCTCCTACAATGAGCAGTTCTTC
CDR3: CATSRSPRDSSYNEQFF

J: TRBJ1-1
size: .
D: .
V: TRBV5-1
DNA: TGCGCCAGCAGCTGGGACTACAGCGAAGCTTTCTTT
CDR3: CASSWDYSEAFF

J: TRBJ1-2
size: .
D: .
V: TRBV7-9
DNA: TGTGCCAGCAGCTTATCTGTGGTAGGACAGGGCTACACCTTC
CDR3: CASSLSVVGQGYTF

J: TRBJ2-7
size: .
D: TRBD1
V: TRBV4-2
DNA: TGTGCCAGCAGCCAAGATCGGGACAGCCCTTCGTCCGAGCAGTACTTC
CDR3: CASSQDRDSPSSEQYF

J: TRBJ2-7
size: .
D: TRBD1
V: TRBV27
DNA: TGTGCCAGCAGTTTATCTAGGGGGCAAAGCTCCTACGAGCAGTACTTC
CDR3: CASSLSRGQSSYEQYF

J: TRBJ2-7
size: once
D: .
V: TRBV12-3/TRBV12-4
DNA: TGTGCCAGCAGTCAGACGGGCCCCTACGAGCAGTACTTC
CDR3: CASSQTGPYEQYF

J: TRBJ1-4
size: .
D: .
V: TRBV6-5
DNA: TGTGCCAGCAGGGACGGGGGGGGTACCGAAAAACTGTTTTTT
CDR3: CASRDGGGTEKLFF

J: TRBJ1-5
size: few
D: TRBD1
V: TRBV5-1
DNA: TGCGCCAGCAGCTTGGACCCGGCAGGGGGACAGCCCCAGCATTTT
CDR3: CASSLDPAGGQPQHF

J: TRBJ1-5
size: .
D: .
V: TRBV12-3/TRBV12-4
DNA: TGTGCCAGCAGTATATACACGGATGGGCCCCAGCATTTT
CDR3: CASSIYTDGPQHF

J: TRBJ1-2
size: .
D: TRBD1
V: TRBV5-1
DNA: TGCGCCAGCAGCGAACAGACAGGGTTTTCCTATGGCTACACCTTC
CDR3: CASSEQTGFSYGYTF

J: TRBJ2-1
size: once
D: .
V: TRBV28
DNA: TGTGCCAGCAGTTCGCAGGGAGGCTGGTACAATGAGCAGTTCTTC
CDR3: CASSSQGGWYNEQFF

J: TRBJ1-6
size: once
D: .
V: TRBV6-5
DNA: TGTGCCAGCAGGGACCAAGTACAGGTTCCTTCACCCCTCCACTTT
CDR3: CASRDQVQVPSPLHF

J: TRBJ1-1
size: .
D: .
V: TRBV7-9
DNA: TGTGCCAGCAGCTTGACAGGTTTTAGCACTGAAGCTTTCTTT
CDR3: CASSLTGFSTEAFF

J: TRBJ2-2
size: few
D: .
V: TRBV5-1
DNA: TGCGCCAGCAGCTTGGGGCCAGGAGGGTACACCGGGGAGCTGTTTTTT
CDR3: CASSLGPGGYTGELFF

J: TRBJ2-2
size: .
D: .
V: TRBV5-8
DNA: TGTGCCAGCAGCTTGGTTGAGACCGCGAACACCGGGGAGCTGTTTTTT
CDR3: CASSLVETANTGELFF

J: TRBJ2-3
size: .
D: .
V: TRBV27
DNA: TGTGCCAGCAGTCATCTCACAGATACGCAGTATTTT
CDR3: CASSHLTDTQYF

J: TRBJ1-1
size: .
D: .
V: TRBV4-1
DNA: TGCGCCAGCAAAGAACTCGGGACATTGCCCACTGAAGCTTTCTTT
CDR3: CASKELGTLPTEAFF

J: TRBJ1-5
size: .
D: .
V: TRBV6-6
DNA: TGTGCCAGCAGTTACAGGACAGCCAATCAGCCCCAGCATTTT
CDR3: CASSYRTANQPQHF

J: TRBJ1-1
size: .
D: .
V: TRBV5-4
DNA: TGTGCCAGCAGCTTCCGCGACAGGTCGGCTGAAGCTTTCTTT
CDR3: CASSFRDRSAEAFF

J: TRBJ1-5
size: .
D: .
V: TRBV6-5
DNA: TGTGCCAGCGGGGTGGGGTGGGGCCAGCATTTT
CDR3: CASGVGWGQHF

J: TRBJ2-7
size: .
D: TRBD1
V: TRBV27
DNA: TGTGCCAGTAGCATTGGGGTGACAGGGCTTTCCTACGAGCAGTACTTC
CDR3: CASSIGVTGLSYEQYF

J: TRBJ1-5
size: .
D: TRBD1
V: TRBV4-1
DNA: TGCGCCAGCAGCCCAGGACCGGGACAGGGGTCCAATCAGCCCCAGCATTTT
CDR3: CASSPGPGQGSNQPQHF

J: TRBJ1-4
size: .
D: .
V: TRBV15
DNA: TGTGCCACCAGCACCTTAACGGACAATAATGAAAAACTGTTTTTT
CDR3: CATSTLTDNNEKLFF

J: TRBJ2-7
size: .
D: .
V: TRBV12-3/TRBV12-4
DNA: TGTGCCAGCAGCTCACAGGGTATCTACGAGCAGTACTTC
CDR3: CASSSQGIYEQYF

J: TRBJ1-2
size: .
D: .
V: TRBV7-9
DNA: TGTGCCAGCAGCCCACTGGGAGGTGGGGACTATGGCTACACCTTC
CDR3: CASSPLGGGDYGYTF

J: TRBJ2-1
size: .
D: .
V: TRBV9
DNA: TGTGCCAGCAGCGTGTTGGGGGGCGGAGTAAGCAATGAGCAGTTCTTC
CDR3: CASSVLGGGVSNEQFF

J: TRBJ2-1
size: .
D: TRBD2
V: TRBV7-2
DNA: TGTGCCAGCAGCTTAAAAGCGGGGGGTTACAATGAGCAGTTCTTC
CDR3: CASSLKAGGYNEQFF

J: TRBJ2-1
size: .
D: .
V: TRBV3-1/TRBV3-2
DNA: TGTGCCAGCAGCCCGACTAGGTCCTACAATGAGCAGTTCTTC
CDR3: CASSPTRSYNEQFF

J: TRBJ1-1
size: .
D: .
V: TRBV9
DNA: TGTGCCAGCAGCGTACAGGGTAATTGGAGGCACGGGGGTTCTGAAGCTTTCTTT
CDR3: CASSVQGNWRHGGSEAFF

J: TRBJ2-5
size: .
D: TRBD1
V: TRBV7-9
DNA: TGTGCCAGCAGTACACTAGGGGGCTTCGGGGAGACCCAGTACTTC
CDR3: CASSTLGGFGETQYF

J: TRBJ2-3
size: .
D: TRBD2
V: TRBV11-2
DNA: TGTGCCAGCAGCTTAGGAGCAAGCGGGGGGAATACGCAGTATTTT
CDR3: CASSLGASGGNTQYF

J: TRBJ2-7
size: few
D: .
V: TRBV5-6
DNA: TGTGCCAGCAGCTTAACCTTAAGGATCACCTACGAGCAGTACTTC
CDR3: CASSLTLRITYEQYF

J: TRBJ1-3
size: .
D: .
V: TRBV4-1
DNA: TGCGCCAGCAGCCTAACAGAAGTAGGTGGAAACACCATATATTTT
CDR3: CASSLTEVGGNTIYF

J: TRBJ2-5
size: .
D: TRBD1
V: TRBV6-5
DNA: TGTGCCAGCAGTTACTCCCCGACAGGGCCCCAAGAGACCCAGTACTTC
CDR3: CASSYSPTGPQETQYF

J: TRBJ2-7
size: .
D: .
V: TRBV6-1
DNA: TGTGCCAGCAGTGAAAGGCAGGGCGGTTTGGAGCAGTACTTC
CDR3: CASSERQGGLEQYF

J: TRBJ2-5
size: few
D: TRBD2
V: TRBV10-3
DNA: TGTGCCATCAGTGAGGGGCCCAGCGGGGCGGAGACCCAGTACTTC
CDR3: CAISEGPSGAETQYF